Below are 29 T cell receptor beta chains sequenced from a single sample in a study of blood T cells in healthy people across ages. For the second PCR, which ran for roughly 6 to 12 cycles, a sample-barcoded 5' primer and a J-beta primer mix were used. MiXCR, run by TCRdb on the 5' RACE reads, gives a single entry per CDR3 protein. The sample has about 1.5 million distinct CDR3 sequences; approximately 39% are singletons. What was sequenced was blood. Receptors originate from a woman between 18 and 29 years old in good health.

The V gene is TRBV3-1, the J gene TRBJ2-5, with 8 positions matching TRBD2. Germline V gene lookup returns CDR1 LGHDT and CDR2 YNNKEL (reference sequence). The CDR3 is 16 residues long. After removal of 4 bases from V and 2 bases from J, the junction contained 9 bases not matched to a gene. The CDR3 loop reads CASSRTELAAQETQYF. The CDR3 region has the DNA TGTGCCAGCAGCCGAACTGAACTAGCGGCTCAAGAGACCCAGTACTTC.

This clonotype was observed a few times. The chain uses TRBV5-5 and TRBJ2-1; the D is unclear. This CDR3 is 15 amino acids long. V was trimmed by 1 base and J by 6 bases, leaving 14 bases between them. The germline CDR1 and CDR2 sequences are SGHKS and YYEKEE (reference sequence). Written as DNA, the CDR3 is TGTGCCAGCAGCTTGTTAGCAGGTTCGGTCAATGAGCAGTTCTTC. Protein product: CASSLLAGSVNEQFF.

The rearrangement joins TRBV20-1 to TRBJ1-1; D is unclear. This CDR3 has 13 amino acids. The germline gives CDR1 DFQATT, CDR2 SNEGSKA (reference sequence). The V and J ends lost 6 bases and 1 base respectively, with 12 bases between them. DNA of the CDR3: TGCAGTGCCAGCCGGGCCACGAACACTGAAGCTTTCTTT. Residues: CSASRATNTEAFF.

This clonotype was seen at least ten times. The J gene is TRBJ2-7, the V gene TRBV29-1; D perhaps matches TRBD2 (5 bases). From germline, CDR1 is SQVTM and CDR2 ANQGSEA. Trimming cost V 4 bases and J 3 bases, with 7 bases left between them. The CDR3 sequence is 11 residues long. The CDR3 sequence is CSVVEDYEQYF. DNA for the CDR3: TGCAGCGTTGTGGAGGACTACGAGCAGTACTTC.

This rearrangement joins TRBV6-5 to TRBJ2-2; no definite D call. Between the trimmed V and J ends, which lost 6 bases and 1 base, there was a span of 15 bases. CDR1 and CDR2 from the germline V gene are MNHEY and SVGAGI. The CDR3 runs to 16 residues. DNA of the CDR3: TGTGCCAGCAGCCCAGACACTGTAGTGAACACCGGGGAGCTGTTTTTT. It specifies CASSPDTVVNTGELFF.

This chain links TRBV25-1 with TRBJ1-2; D is perhaps TRBD1 (6 bases). The CDR3 runs to 15 residues. Germline V lookup: CDR1 MGHDK, CDR2 SYGVNS. Between the trimmed V and J ends, which lost 3 bases and 8 bases, there was a span of 19 bases. CDR3 DNA: TGTGCCAGCAGTGATGGGGGGCCTGCATATTACGGCTACACCTTC. It is translated as CASSDGGPAYYGYTF.

The chain carries TRBV7-2 and TRBJ2-7; no clear D gene. CDR1 is SGHTA, CDR2 FQGNSA, per germline. The CDR3 runs 15 residues. The V end lost 5 bases, the J end lost 0 bases, and 14 bases lay between the germline ends. For the CDR3, the DNA is TGTGCCAGCAGCCAGGACCGGTCGAGCTCCTACGAGCAGTACTTC. Translating gives CASSQDRSSSYEQYF.

The chain employs TRBV6-6 and TRBJ1-5; 8 nucleotides align to TRBD1. Germline assignment: CDR1 MNHNY and CDR2 SVGAGI (reference sequence). J lost 3 bases, V lost 4 bases, and 5 bases had no gene match. The CDR3 length is 15 residues. In DNA form, the CDR3 reads TGTGCCAGCAGTTCCCCGACAGGGGACAATCAGCCCCAGCATTTT. It is translated as CASSSPTGDNQPQHF.

The chain couples TRBV6-5 to TRBJ1-1, with unresolved D. The CDR3 length is 14 residues. CDR1 is MNHEY, CDR2 SVGAGI, per germline. Trimming left V 5 bases short and J 1 base short, with 11 bases between. CDR3 amino acids: CASSPDMWNTEAFF. DNA for the CDR3: TGTGCCAGCAGTCCCGACATGTGGAACACTGAAGCTTTCTTT.

The chain is built from TRBV6-2 or TRBV6-3 and TRBJ2-7, with 7 bases matching TRBD1. The CDR3 length is 14 residues. Germline CDR1 and CDR2: MNHEY and SVGEGT. The V gene end was trimmed by 2 bases and the J gene end by 2 bases; junction bases not matched to a gene: 3. Written as DNA, the CDR3 is TGTGCCAGCAGTTACAAGACAGGGCCCTACGAGCAGTACTTC. Translated: CASSYKTGPYEQYF.

The gene calls are TRBV6-2 or TRBV6-3 and TRBJ2-1, with TRBD2 matching over 12 bases. After removal of 6 bases from V and 7 bases from J, the junction contained 7 bases not matched to a gene. Germline CDR1 and CDR2: MNHEY and SVGEGT. The CDR3 is 15 residues long. CDR3 DNA sequence: TGTGCCAGCAGGTTGACTAGCGGGGGTTTAAATGAGCAGTTCTTC. This codes for CASRLTSGGLNEQFF.

The chain recombines TRBV5-1 with TRBJ2-1; tentatively, D is TRBD2 (5 bases). The J call may be mistaken, given a closer DNA end match to TRBJ2-7. The CDR3 runs to 15 residues. In germline, CDR1 is SGHRS, CDR2 YFSETQ. CDR3 protein: CASSFSGNEVNEQYF. CDR3 in DNA: TGCGCCAGCAGCTTTTCGGGGAATGAAGTGAATGAGCAGTACTTC.

The rearrangement links TRBV9 to TRBJ2-1; TRBD2 matches at 8 bases. Germline lookup yields CDR1 SGDLS and CDR2 YYNGEE. The CDR3 is 15 residues long. After removal of 0 bases from V and 5 bases from J, the junction contained 4 bases not matched to a gene. Here the CDR3 DNA reads TGTGCCAGCAGCGTAGAAAGCGGGAGTAACAATGAGCAGTTCTTC. Protein: CASSVESGSNNEQFF.

The V and J genes are TRBV6-2 or TRBV6-3 and TRBJ2-1, with D hard to call. Deletions cut 0 bases from V and 0 bases from J, with 9 bases between. This CDR3 has 16 residues. Per the germline V gene, CDR1 is MNHEY and CDR2 is SVGEGT. CDR3 sequence (DNA): TGTGCCAGCAGTTACTCGATTCGATTCTCCTACAATGAGCAGTTCTTC. It codes for CASSYSIRFSYNEQFF.

Only a few counts were recorded for this clonotype. J is TRBJ2-5 and V is TRBV12-3 or TRBV12-4; D tentatively reads TRBD1 or TRBD2 (5 bases each). Trimming removed 6 bases at V and 1 base at J, with 15 bases between. The CDR3 loop spans 15 amino acids. The CDR3 reads CASSAAPGTQETQYF. The CDR3 region has the DNA TGTGCCAGCAGCGCGGCCCCAGGGACCCAAGAGACCCAGTACTTC.

In its sample, this clonotype was seen a few times. The chain combines TRBV14 with TRBJ2-1; the D is unclear. V gave up 2 bases and J gave up 4 bases, with 9 bases separating them. Germline V gives CDR1 SGHDN, CDR2 FVKESK. The CDR3 sequence is 14 residues long. The CDR3: CASSQRLGYNEQFF. In nucleotides, the CDR3 is TGTGCCAGCAGCCAAAGGCTAGGGTACAATGAGCAGTTCTTC.

The chain has TRBV14 and TRBJ2-3; TRBD2 matches 12 bases. This CDR3 has 16 amino acids. The V and J ends lost 3 bases and 9 bases, in that order; junction bases with no gene match: 10. CDR1 and CDR2 (germline): SGHDN, FVKESK. The CDR3 coding sequence is TGTGCCAGCAGCCACTACGGACTAGCGGGGACCGACACGCAGTATTTT. Protein sequence: CASSHYGLAGTDTQYF.

In its sample, this clonotype was seen a few times. This sequence joins TRBV11-2 and TRBJ2-3; no reliable D call. The V gene lost 1 base and the J gene lost 3 bases, with 8 bases spanning the gap. The CDR3 is 14 residues long. Germline CDR1 and CDR2: SGHAT and FQNNGV. CDR3 protein: CASSLVSATDTQYF. CDR3 nucleotides: TGTGCCAGCAGCTTAGTTTCCGCGACAGATACGCAGTATTTT.

The chain couples TRBV6-6 to TRBJ1-2; D might be TRBD1 (5 bases). The germline gives CDR1 MNHNY, CDR2 SVGAGI (reference sequence). V gave up 5 bases and J gave up 8 bases, with 18 bases separating them. The CDR3 is 14 residues long. The CDR3, as DNA: TGTGCCAGCAGTGACGGATCAGGGCCTGAGGGCTACACCTTC. It yields the protein CASSDGSGPEGYTF.

This clonotype was detected only a few times. Germline is not matched at one junction end, which may reflect a read error. The V and J genes are TRBV6-5 and TRBJ1-2; possible D gene TRBD1, 5 bases. The germline CDR1 and CDR2 sequences are MNHEY and SVGAGI. The CDR3 is 12 amino acids. CDR3 sequence reads: CASRYSGYGYTF. The CDR3 nucleotides are TGTGCCAGCAGGTACTCAGGGTATGGCTACACCTTC.

This rearrangement joins TRBV5-1 to TRBJ2-3; 7 nucleotides match TRBD1. Per germline, CDR1 SGHRS and CDR2 YFSETQ. Trimming took 3 bases from V and 3 from J; bases not matched to a gene: 4. The length of the CDR3 is 14 residues. The DNA for the CDR3 is TGCGCCAGCAGCTGTGACAGGGTTACAGATACGCAGTATTTT. Translated: CASSCDRVTDTQYF.

This clonotype came up a few times. The chain combines TRBV5-1 with TRBJ2-1; D is perhaps TRBD1 (6 bases). Germline V lookup: CDR1 SGHRS, CDR2 YFSETQ. Deletions cut 0 bases from V and 8 bases from J, with 9 bases between. The CDR3 covers 13 residues. This CDR3 is CASSLGGQDEQFF. The CDR3 DNA sequence: TGCGCCAGCAGCTTGGGGGGGCAGGATGAGCAGTTCTTC.

The genes are TRBV4-1 and TRBJ1-2, with D maybe TRBD1 (5 bases). Germline V gene sequence: CDR1 MGHRA, CDR2 YSYEKL. The CDR3 totals 15 residues. The V end lost 1 base, the J end lost 4 bases, and 13 bases lay between the germline ends. The CDR3 bases are TGCGCCAGCAGCCAAGTTGGAGGGGTGGGCTATGGCTACACCTTC. Protein: CASSQVGGVGYGYTF.

This clonotype was detected only a few times. V gene TRBV12-3 or TRBV12-4 combines with J gene TRBJ1-1; D unresolved. The CDR3 sequence is 12 residues long. V lost 5 bases to trimming and J lost 8 bases, with 12 bases between them. In DNA form, the CDR3 reads TGTGCCAGCAGTAGGAATCACGGCGAAGCTTTCTTT. It yields the protein CASSRNHGEAFF.

The chain uses TRBV7-2 and TRBJ1-3, with D uncertain. The V and J ends lost 5 bases and 0 bases respectively, with 8 bases between them. The CDR3 length is 14 residues. Germline CDR1 and CDR2: SGHTA and FQGNSA. The CDR3 loop reads CASSPVSSGNTIYF. The CDR3 region has the DNA TGTGCCAGCAGCCCCGTCTCCTCTGGAAACACCATATATTTT.

This clonotype was observed a handful of times. This chain joins TRBV20-1 and TRBJ2-3, with a tentative D call TRBD2 (6 bases). Germline V gene lookup returns CDR1 DFQATT and CDR2 SNEGSKA (reference sequence). The CDR3 consists of 16 residues. V lost 7 bases, J lost 1 base, and 21 bases lay in between. CDR3 nucleotide sequence: TGCAGTGTGGGAGGCCGGGGCCGAGTTCGCACAGATACGCAGTATTTT. This translates into CSVGGRGRVRTDTQYF.

The J gene is TRBJ1-1, the V gene TRBV19, with D uncertain. V was pared by 3 bases and J by 0 bases, with 5 bases between. The CDR3 contains 13 residues. Germline-derived CDR1 and CDR2 are LNHDA and SQIVND (reference sequence). For the CDR3, the DNA is TGTGCCAGTAGTATGGAGATGAACACTGAAGCTTTCTTT. This codes for CASSMEMNTEAFF.

V and J are TRBV6-5 and TRBJ2-1; D possibly corresponds to TRBD1 (6 bases). V lost 6 bases and J 0 bases, leaving 12 bases between the germline ends. This CDR3 has 15 residues. The germline V gene encodes CDR1 MNHEY and CDR2 SVGAGI. The CDR3 protein is CASRPDRSSYNEQFF. CDR3 sequence (DNA): TGTGCCAGCAGACCTGACAGGAGCTCCTACAATGAGCAGTTCTTC.

On this clonotype: Germline is not matched at one junction end, which may reflect a read error. The chain carries TRBV27 and TRBJ1-2; weak D call: TRBD1 (5 bases). From germline, CDR1 is MNHEY and CDR2 SMNVEV (reference sequence). This CDR3 contains 15 residues. The CDR3 DNA reads as TGTGCCAGCAGTCCGGGGACGAGTGGGTATTATGGCTACATCTTC. Translated: CASSPGTSGYYGYIF.